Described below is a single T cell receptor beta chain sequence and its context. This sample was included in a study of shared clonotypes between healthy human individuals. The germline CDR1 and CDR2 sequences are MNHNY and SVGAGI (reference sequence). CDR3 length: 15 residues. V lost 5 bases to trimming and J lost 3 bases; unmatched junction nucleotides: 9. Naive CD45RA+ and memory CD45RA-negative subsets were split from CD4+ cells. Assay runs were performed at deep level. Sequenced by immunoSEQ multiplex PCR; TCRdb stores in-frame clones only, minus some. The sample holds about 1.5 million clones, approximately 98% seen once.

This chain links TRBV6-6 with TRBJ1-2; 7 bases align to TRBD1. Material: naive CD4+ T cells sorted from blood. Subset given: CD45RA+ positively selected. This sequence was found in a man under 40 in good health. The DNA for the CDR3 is TGTGCCAGCAGTCCAGAGGGCAGGGGGGACTATGGCTACACCTTC. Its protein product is CASSPEGRGDYGYTF.